One sample yielded the 30 T cell receptor beta chains listed below, sequenced in a study of tumor and adjacent non-tumor tissue in lung cancer. A modified ARM-PCR protocol with three rounds of nested PCR amplified TCRbeta. In TCRdb, the multiplex PCR reads were re-called with MiXCR into one record per CDR3 protein. The sample has 75,000 to 100,000 distinct CDR3 sequences, about 67% seen once. This sample's RNA came from whole unsorted tissue. The sequencing sample was made of lung tumor tissue. The receptors here all came from a man in his fifties or sixties with non-small cell lung cancer.

This rearrangement joins TRBV29-1 to TRBJ2-2; possible D gene TRBD1, 6 bases. The CDR3 sequence is 15 residues long. CDR1 is SQVTM, CDR2 ANQGSEA, per germline. V lost 3 bases and J lost 4, with 15 bases in between. The CDR3 coding sequence is TGCAGCGTTGATCGAGTAGAAGGGGGCACCGGGGAGCTGTTTTTT. The encoded protein is CSVDRVEGGTGELFF.

CDR3 sequence: CSARPRQGQGALWSSPLHF. The DNA of the CDR3 is TGCAGTGCTAGACCCCGCCAAGGACAGGGGGCTTTATGGAGTTCACCCCTCCACTTT. The rearrangement links TRBV20-1 to TRBJ1-6, with 11 bases matching TRBD1. Looked up from germline, CDR1 is DFQATT and CDR2 is SNEGSKA (reference sequence). CDR3 length: 19 amino acids. After removal of 2 bases from V and 9 bases from J, the junction contained 18 bases not matched to a gene.

Worth noting for this clonotype: Since no conserved phenylalanine or tryptophan closes the CDR3, a read error is the likely cause. The rearrangement uses TRBV29-1 and TRBJ2-1; the D gene is possibly TRBD2 (5 bases). Germline V gene data show CDR1 as SQVTM and CDR2 as ANQGSEA. The CDR3 totals 15 residues. The CDR3 is CSVEGSHNSYNGQFL. For the CDR3, the DNA is TGCAGTGTTGAGGGTAGCCACAACTCCTACAATGGGCAGTTCTTA.

This sequence joins TRBV4-1 and TRBJ2-2, with D unresolved. This CDR3 comprises 16 residues. The germline V and J ends were trimmed by 1 base and 4 bases, with 13 bases remaining between them. The germline V gene encodes CDR1 MGHRA and CDR2 YSYEKL. This CDR3 reads CASSQGQRRATGELFF. The CDR3, as DNA: TGCGCCAGCAGCCAAGGGCAACGACGCGCCACCGGGGAGCTGTTTTTT.

This clonotype was recorded a few times. This chain links TRBV20-1 with TRBJ2-5; no definite D call. Trimming cost V 6 bases and J 4 bases, with 15 bases left between them. Germline CDR1 is DFQATT and CDR2 is SNEGSKA (reference sequence). This CDR3 comprises 13 residues. The CDR3 spells CSAPAQLPETQYF. The CDR3 DNA reads TGCAGTGCCCCTGCACAGCTCCCAGAGACCCAGTACTTC.

V is TRBV15 and J is TRBJ1-5; no clear D gene. The germline V and J ends were trimmed by 1 base and 6 bases, with 7 bases remaining between them. In germline, CDR1 is LNHNV, CDR2 YYDKDF (reference sequence). The CDR3 totals 13 residues. Written as DNA, the CDR3 is TGTGCCACCAGCAGAGTAATCGGTCAGCCCCAGCATTTT. Translated, it gives CATSRVIGQPQHF.

Of note for this clonotype: Mismatch with germline at one junction end may stem from a read error. The chain carries TRBV5-1 and TRBJ2-2; 7 nucleotides align to TRBD1. The CDR3 covers 15 residues. Germline V gives CDR1 SGHRS, CDR2 YFSETQ. CDR3 sequence reads: CASSQSTGATGELLF. CDR3 nucleotides: TGCGCCAGCAGCCAATCAACAGGGGCCACCGGGGAGCTGCTTTTT. The variable domain in full, completed from reference TRBV5-1 and TRBJ2-2, reads KAGVTQTPRYLIKTRGQQVTLSCSPISGHRSVSWYQQTPGQGLQFLFEYFSETQRNKGNFPGRFSGRQFSNSRSEMNVSTLELGDSALYLCASSQSTGATGELLFGEGSRLTVL.

Comments on this clonotype: Just one base apart from a much larger clone, this may be a read error. The CDR3 protein is CATSDFPGEPFF. The CDR3 nucleotides read TGTGCCACCAGTGATTTCCCCGGGGAGCCGTTTTTT. This chain links TRBV24-1 with TRBJ2-2; TRBD2 might be the D (5 bases). The CDR3 covers 12 residues. The V gene's germline CDR1 is KGHDR and CDR2 SFDVKD.

CDR3 amino acids: CASSPGGNSQYF. The CDR3 nucleotides are TGTGCCAGCAGCCCAGGGGGGAATTCGCAGTATTTT. The V gene is TRBV6-5, the J gene TRBJ2-3, with D possibly matching TRBD1 (7 bases). Germline CDR1 is MNHEY and CDR2 is SVGAGI. The CDR3 loop spans 12 amino acids. Deletions cut 6 bases from V and 10 bases from J, with 14 bases between.

The chain links TRBV2 to TRBJ2-1; D is ambiguous. V was trimmed by 4 bases and J by 7 bases, leaving 5 bases between them. The CDR3 extends over 11 amino acids. The germline CDR1 and CDR2 sequences are SNHLY and FYNNEI. The CDR3 coding sequence is TGTGCCAGCAGTGTTAGAAATGAGCAGTTCTTC. Translating it yields CASSVRNEQFF.

About this clonotype: The junction differs from germline at one of its ends, possibly a read error. V gene TRBV4-3 combines with J gene TRBJ2-3; no clear D gene. CDR1 is LGHNA, CDR2 YSLEER, per germline. The CDR3 extends over 17 amino acids. The CDR3 nucleotides are TGCGCCAGCAGCCAAGATCGGGCTTTCTCGGTTACCAATACACAGTATTTT. It specifies CASSQDRAFSVTNTQYF.

Points on this clonotype: Its ends do not fully match the called genes, so a read error is possible. V gene TRBV5-4 combines with J gene TRBJ2-3; D is unresolved. Germline V gene data show CDR1 as SGHNT and CDR2 as YYREEE (reference sequence). The CDR3 contains 12 residues. The CDR3, as DNA: TGTGCTAGCATCTTAGACACAGATACGCAGTATTTT. Translating gives CASILDTDTQYF.

Concerning this clonotype itself: No conserved phenylalanine or tryptophan ends this CDR3, so it is likely a read error. The genes are TRBV4-2 and TRBJ2-1, with 9 bases fitting TRBD2. The CDR3 loop spans 17 amino acids. Germline CDR1 reads LGHNA; CDR2 reads YNFKEQ. The CDR3 spells CASNQVQRSGGQDEQFI. For the CDR3, the DNA is TGTGCCAGCAACCAAGTTCAGCGTAGCGGGGGTCAGGATGAGCAGTTCATC.

The chain joins TRBV20-1 to TRBJ2-7; D may be TRBD1 or TRBD2 (5 bases each). The V gene lost 3 bases and the J gene lost 3 bases, with 15 bases spanning the gap. This CDR3 comprises 14 residues. CDR1 and CDR2 from the germline V gene are DFQATT and SNEGSKA (reference sequence). The CDR3 DNA reads as TGCAGTGCTAGGGGCGGAGCGAGGGGCTACGAGCAGTACTTC. Its protein product is CSARGGARGYEQYF.

Points on this clonotype: It is likely a read error, because the conserved phenylalanine at the end of the CDR3 is missing. This rearrangement joins TRBV29-1 to TRBJ2-2, with 7 bases matching TRBD2. CDR1 is SQVTM, CDR2 ANQGSEA, per germline. This CDR3 has 14 residues. The CDR3 spells CSVEGLADTGELFS. As DNA, the CDR3 is TGTAGCGTTGAAGGGCTAGCGGACACCGGGGAGCTGTTTTCT.

V gene TRBV5-6 combines with J gene TRBJ1-1; perhaps TRBD1 as D (6 bases). Trimming cost V 3 bases and J 8 bases, with 11 bases left between them. Per the germline V gene, CDR1 is SGHDT and CDR2 is YYEEEE. This CDR3 has 12 residues. The CDR3 region has the DNA TGTGCCAGCAGCTCCCCAGGGGTAGAAGCTTTCTTT. Translating it yields CASSSPGVEAFF.

This clonotype was seen at least ten times. The rearrangement joins TRBV4-2 to TRBJ2-1; D might be TRBD1 or TRBD2, each matching 5 bases. The CDR3 length is 13 residues. In germline, CDR1 is LGHNA, CDR2 YNFKEQ. The germline V and J ends were trimmed by 0 bases and 8 bases, with 8 bases remaining between them. CDR3 in DNA: TGTGCCAGCAGCCAAGACTTGGGACATGAGCAGTTCTTC. This encodes CASSQDLGHEQFF.

The V and J genes are TRBV29-1 and TRBJ2-7; D is unresolved. From germline, CDR1 is SQVTM and CDR2 ANQGSEA. This CDR3 comprises 11 residues. Deletions cut 4 bases from V and 7 bases from J, with 11 bases between. For the CDR3, the DNA is TGCAGCGTTGGCCTAACCTCGGAGCAGTACTTC. Residues: CSVGLTSEQYF.

This clonotype was counted many times. V usage is TRBV10-3 and J usage is TRBJ2-5; no definite D call. The germline CDR1 and CDR2 sequences are ENHRY and SYGVKD. Trimming took 8 bases from V and 2 from J, leaving 9 bases between them. The CDR3 extends over 12 amino acids. The CDR3 protein is CAIALRQETQYF. The CDR3 bases are TGTGCCATCGCCCTGCGGCAAGAGACCCAGTACTTC.

With respect to this clonotype: This may come from a read error, since a much larger clone is one base off. This chain joins TRBV20-1 and TRBJ2-1, with 14 bases fitting TRBD2. CDR1 and CDR2 from the germline V gene are DFQATT and SNEGSKA (reference sequence). The CDR3 is 14 amino acids. V lost 4 bases, J lost 8 bases, and 4 bases stayed unmatched. CDR3 sequence (DNA): TGCAGTGCTACGACTAGCGGGAGGGTTTATGAGCAGTTCTTC. Its translation: CSATTSGRVYEQFF.

This chain joins TRBV11-2 and TRBJ2-1, with D maybe TRBD2 (6 bases). The V gene lost 5 bases and the J gene lost 8 bases, with 19 bases spanning the gap. Per the germline V gene, CDR1 is SGHAT and CDR2 is FQNNGV. The CDR3 extends over 15 amino acids. CDR3 residues: CASSPRRGVRDEQFF. In DNA, the CDR3 is TGTGCCAGCAGCCCGCGCCGCGGGGTGAGGGATGAGCAGTTCTTC. The full variable domain, its missing parts supplied by reference TRBV11-2 and TRBJ2-1, is EAGVAQSPRYKIIEKRQSVAFWCNPISGHATLYWYQQILGQGPKLLIQFQNNGVVDDSQLPKDRFSAERLKGVDSTLKIQPAKLEDSAVYLCASSPRRGVRDEQFFGPGTRLTVL.

In this sample, this clonotype turned up a few times. One base away lies a much larger clone, so this may be a sequencing read error. V gene TRBV6-5 combines with J gene TRBJ2-5; 8 bases match TRBD1. CDR3 length: 15 residues. The germline V gene encodes CDR1 MNHEY and CDR2 SVGAGI. This CDR3 reads CASSYSQTGVETQHF. The DNA of the CDR3 is TGTGCCAGCAGTTACTCCCAGACAGGGGTAGAGACCCAGCACTTC.

This clonotype was seen repeatedly, ten times or more. This chain uses TRBV6-5 with TRBJ1-6, with 7 positions matching TRBD1. J gave up 2 bases and V 7 bases, and 5 bases lay outside the gene matches. From germline, CDR1 is MNHEY and CDR2 SVGAGI. The CDR3 has 15 residues. The CDR3 spells CASTRQGPYNSPLHF. CDR3 bases: TGTGCCAGCACTCGACAGGGTCCCTATAATTCACCCCTCCACTTT.

Notes on this clonotype: A much bigger clone sits one base away, suggesting this may be a read error. V gene TRBV20-1 combines with J gene TRBJ2-3; D unresolved. Trimming removed 4 bases from V and 2 bases from J, with 7 bases in between. The CDR3 runs to 12 residues. CDR1 and CDR2 (germline): DFQATT, SNEGSKA (reference sequence). CDR3 sequence: CSANGHTDTQYF. CDR3 nucleotides: TGCAGTGCTAACGGGCACACAGATACGCAGTATTTT.

The chain joins TRBV6-5 to TRBJ2-1; 9 nucleotides align to TRBD2. Germline V lookup: CDR1 MNHEY, CDR2 SVGAGI. The CDR3 loop spans 12 amino acids. CDR3 nucleotides: TGTTTCAGCAGTCAGACTAGCGGTGAGCAGTTCTTC. Encoded protein: CFSSQTSGEQFF.

Only a few counts were recorded for this clonotype. This may arise from a read error, as a much more abundant clone is one base away. V gene TRBV12-3 or TRBV12-4 combines with J gene TRBJ2-5, with unresolved D. The CDR3 length is 13 residues. The CDR3 spells CVSSLGLAETQYF. For the CDR3, the DNA is TGTGTCAGCAGTTTAGGTTTGGCGGAGACCCAGTACTTC.

This chain uses TRBV12-3 or TRBV12-4 with TRBJ1-4; weak D call: TRBD1 (5 bases). The CDR3 runs to 13 residues. The V and J ends lost 11 bases and 8 bases respectively, with 18 bases between them. CDR3 bases: TGTGCCGGCAATGGGACCCTCGAGGAAAAACTGTTTTTT. Its protein product is CAGNGTLEEKLFF.

This clonotype was picked up many times. This chain links TRBV10-1 with TRBJ2-2; D remains ambiguous. Germline V gene lookup returns CDR1 WNHNN and CDR2 SYGVQD (reference sequence). This CDR3 spans 13 amino acids. Trimming removed 6 bases at V and 0 bases at J, with 5 bases between. CDR3 amino acids: CASSFANTGELFF. CDR3 DNA: TGCGCCAGCAGCTTCGCGAACACCGGGGAGCTGTTTTTT.

The table lists this clonotype with many counts. This chain connects TRBV6-1 to TRBJ1-6; D unresolved. CDR3 length equals 16 residues. The germline V gene has CDR1 MNHNS and CDR2 SASEGT. V was clipped by 5 bases and J by 0 bases, with 11 bases between them. The DNA of the CDR3 is TGTGCCAGCAGTCCAGACGGCAGCTCCTATAATTCACCCCTCCACTTT. Translated: CASSPDGSSYNSPLHF.

Comment on this clonotype: A much larger clone lies a single base off, so this may be a read error. This sequence joins TRBV20-1 and TRBJ2-3; 10 bases map to TRBD2. The V and J ends lost 5 bases and 7 bases, in that order; junction bases with no gene match: 9. Germline CDR1 and CDR2: DFQATT and SNEGSKA (reference sequence). The CDR3 runs 14 residues. CDR3 protein: CSAQVPSGRYTQYF. The DNA of the CDR3 is TGCAGTGCTCAGGTGCCTAGCGGGAGATATACGCAGTATTTT.